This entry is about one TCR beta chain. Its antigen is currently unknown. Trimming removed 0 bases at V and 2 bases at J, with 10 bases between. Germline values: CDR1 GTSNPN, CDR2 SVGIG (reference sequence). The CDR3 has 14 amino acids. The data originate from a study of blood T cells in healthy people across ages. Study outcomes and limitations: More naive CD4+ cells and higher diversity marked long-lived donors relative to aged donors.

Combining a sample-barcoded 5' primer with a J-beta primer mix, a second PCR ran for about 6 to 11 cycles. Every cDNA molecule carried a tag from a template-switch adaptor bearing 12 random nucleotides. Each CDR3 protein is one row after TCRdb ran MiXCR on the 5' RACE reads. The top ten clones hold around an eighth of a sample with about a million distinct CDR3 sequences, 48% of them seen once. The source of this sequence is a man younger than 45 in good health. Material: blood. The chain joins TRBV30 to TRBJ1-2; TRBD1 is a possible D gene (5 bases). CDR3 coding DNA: TGTGCCTGGAGTGTGGGGTGGGGGAACTATGGCTACACCTTC. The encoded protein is CAWSVGWGNYGYTF.